These T cell receptor beta chains were read from a single sample in a study of cytomegalovirus exposure and HLA in healthy donors. Using immunoSEQ multiplex PCR, the repertoire was profiled, and TCRdb retains in-frame clones only, with some absent. The table shows about 130,000 clones, with more than 80% occurring only once. Sequencing was carried out using PBMCs. The receptors here all came from a woman in her twenties or thirties in good health and CMV-seropositive. Both conserved end residues are part of each CDR3. A D gene is named only where the DNA matches it firmly. Size is omitted from some rows. Given values are once, few, many or a class for expanded clones.

>TRBD1|TRBV28|-|TRBJ2-7
CASRLGQGSEQYF
TGTGCCAGCAGGTTAGGACAGGGGAGCGAGCAGTACTTC
>TRBD2|TRBV6-1|-|TRBJ2-7
CASSEVEASGSYEQYF
TGTGCCAGCAGTGAAGTGGAGGCTAGCGGATCCTACGAGCAGTACTTC
>-|TRBV5-1|once|TRBJ2-5
CASSLNAGETQYF
TGCGCCAGCAGCCTTAATGCGGGAGAGACCCAGTACTTC
>TRBD2|TRBV27|-|TRBJ2-5
CASSLILAGGQETQYF
TGTGCCAGCAGTTTAATCCTAGCGGGGGGGCAAGAGACCCAGTACTTC
>TRBD1|TRBV18|-|TRBJ1-5
CASSQGQEGIQHF
TGTGCCAGCTCACAGGGACAGGAAGGGATCCAGCATTTT
>-|TRBV6-6|-|TRBJ1-5
CASSYGDVEGRSQHF
TGTGCCAGCAGTTACGGCGATGTGGAGGGGAGATCCCAGCATTTT
>TRBD2|TRBV4-1|-|TRBJ2-3
CASSQESLAGGPTDTQYF
TGCGCCAGCAGCCAAGAGAGCCTAGCGGGGGGGCCGACAGATACGCAGTATTTT
>TRBD2|TRBV19|-|TRBJ2-6
CASSIDRGDGANVLTF
TGTGCCAGTAGTATAGATCGGGGGGACGGGGCCAACGTCCTGACTTTC
>-|TRBV10-1|-|TRBJ1-1
CASAGVNTEAFF
TGCGCCAGCGCGGGAGTGAACACTGAAGCTTTCTTT
>-|TRBV23-1|few|TRBJ2-7
CASSRLARAGRYEQYF
TGCGCCAGCAGTCGGCTCGCTCGAGCGGGCAGGTACGAGCAGTACTTC
>TRBD1|TRBV2|-|TRBJ1-4
CASSRQGHNEKLFF
TGTGCCAGCAGCCGACAGGGGCATAATGAAAAACTGTTTTTT
>-|TRBV2|-|TRBJ2-1
CASSVDSAAYNEQFF
TGTGCCAGCAGTGTTGACAGTGCCGCCTACAATGAGCAGTTCTTC
>-|TRBV29-1|-|TRBJ2-1
CSVEPIGTHNEQFF
TGCAGCGTTGAACCGATCGGTACCCACAATGAGCAGTTCTTC
>TRBD1|TRBV18|-|TRBJ2-7
CASSPPRTGKDEQYF
TGTGCCAGCTCACCTCCGCGGACAGGGAAGGACGAGCAGTACTTC
>TRBD1|TRBV7-2|-|TRBJ2-5
CASSRDRGRETQYF
TGTGCCAGCAGCCGGGACAGGGGGCGGGAGACCCAGTACTTC
>-|TRBV5-4|-|TRBJ1-1
CASSLDQNTEAFF
TGTGCCAGCAGCTTGGATCAGAACACTGAAGCTTTCTTT
>TRBD1|TRBV7-9|-|TRBJ1-3
CASSLEGAKLHSGNTIYF
TGTGCCAGCAGCCTGGAGGGGGCCAAACTACATTCTGGAAACACCATATATTTT
>TRBD1|TRBV28|-|TRBJ1-5
CASSLGTGGRWGQPQHF
TGTGCCAGCAGTTTAGGGACAGGGGGCAGGTGGGGTCAGCCCCAGCATTTT